Presented here are 3 T cell receptor beta chains from one specimen sequenced in a study of T cell responses to AZD1222 COVID-19 vaccine. TCRdb's copy holds only in-frame clones and misses some; the assay was immunoSEQ multiplex PCR. The table includes some 160,000 clones, around 93% detected once. The sample consisted of peripheral blood, taken on day 0 of AZD1222 vaccination. These TCRs come from an adult in good health.

This CDR3 is CASRRIGPDGELFF. The DNA of the CDR3 is TGCGCCAGCAGACGAATCGGCCCCGACGGGGAGCTGTTTTTT. The rearrangement uses TRBV23-1 and TRBJ2-2; D remains ambiguous. TRBV23-1 is an ORF, with its function uncertain. Trimming removed 6 bases at V and 7 bases at J, with 15 bases between. The CDR3 loop spans 14 amino acids.

The rearrangement links TRBV7-2 to TRBJ1-3; perhaps TRBD1 as D (6 bases). The CDR3 extends over 15 amino acids. The germline gives CDR1 SGHTA, CDR2 FQGNSA. The V end was cut by 3 bases, the J end by 0 bases, with 9 bases between. The CDR3 nucleotides read TGTGCCAGCAGCTTTACAGGGTACTCTGGAAACACCATATATTTT. Protein product: CASSFTGYSGNTIYF.

V usage is TRBV5-6 and J usage is TRBJ2-3; 8 bases map to TRBD2. The CDR3 has 16 residues. CDR1 and CDR2 from the germline V gene are SGHDT and YYEEEE. After removal of 0 bases from V and 0 bases from J, the junction contained 3 bases not matched to a gene. The CDR3 protein is CASSLVLAESTDTQYF. DNA for the CDR3: TGTGCCAGCAGCTTGGTACTAGCGGAAAGCACAGATACGCAGTATTTT.